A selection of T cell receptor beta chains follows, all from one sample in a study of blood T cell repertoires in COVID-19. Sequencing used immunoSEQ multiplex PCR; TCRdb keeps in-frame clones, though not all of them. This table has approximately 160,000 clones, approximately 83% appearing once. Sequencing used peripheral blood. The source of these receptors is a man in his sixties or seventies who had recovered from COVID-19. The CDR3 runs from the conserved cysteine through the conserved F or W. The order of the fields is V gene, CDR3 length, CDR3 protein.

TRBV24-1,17,CATSDLGQGGMNNEQFF
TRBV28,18,CASSPGTSGTRDTGELFF
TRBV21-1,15,CASSKHVGGEGGYTF
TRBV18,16,CASSPPSAGGDTEAFF
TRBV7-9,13,CASSPGGNTEAFF
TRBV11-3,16,CASSSGTSGPYNEQFF
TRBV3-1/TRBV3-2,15,CASSHQAGGGWTQYF
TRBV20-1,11,CSASPRQEAFF
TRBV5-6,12,CASSLGDQPQHF
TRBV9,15,CASSVTHRGNYGYTF
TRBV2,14,CASRAGTSGGTQYF
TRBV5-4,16,CASSLEGGGESYEQYF
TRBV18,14,CASSPPAVNEKLFF
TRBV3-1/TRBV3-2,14,CASSTSGIENEQFF
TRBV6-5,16,CASSYQTGGKSGELFF
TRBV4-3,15,CASSQGRLGDHEQYF
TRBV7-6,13,CASSAGREQRQYF
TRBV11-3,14,CASSSQGGDTEAFF
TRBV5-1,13,CASSLLGGRGAFF
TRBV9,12,CASSLQGYGYTF
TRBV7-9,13,CASSLEGLAEQYF
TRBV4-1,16,CASSPNGNRAGEKLFF
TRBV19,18,CASSWGLAISSSYNEQFF
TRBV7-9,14,CASSFGPGVDGYTF
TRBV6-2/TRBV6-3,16,CASRPIPQGPTYEQYF
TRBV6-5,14,CASSTGAGQETQYF
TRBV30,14,CAWSVTGAGQPQHF
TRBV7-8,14,CASSLTGSGNTIYF
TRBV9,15,CASSRGTSSNNEQFF
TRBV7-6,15,CASSPGTGGTDTQYF
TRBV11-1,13,CASSLGQGTEQYF
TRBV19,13,CASSIETSGGLYF